Sequencing of this T cell receptor (beta chain) was carried out in a study of cytomegalovirus exposure and HLA in healthy donors. Study as a whole: Membership in the Caucasian-associated ancestry cluster was found for around 85% of about 430 genotyped donors.

Regarding this clone: Its antigen is undetermined.

General study points: Most likely, a cluster of highly shared sequence variants arose as a sequencing artifact. Follow-up analysis found HLA locus-dependent TCR association rates, highest for DRB1 and lowest for HLA-C.

The PCR employed 60 Vbeta primers together with 13 Jbeta primers. TCRdb keeps only in-frame clones here, not all; method: immunoSEQ multiplex PCR. This table holds roughly 100,000 clones, under 85% found once. Trimming left V 4 bases short and J 0 bases short, with 14 bases between. Per the germline V gene, CDR1 is SGHRS and CDR2 is YFSETQ. The CDR3 sequence is 16 residues long. This TCR was sampled from a female donor in good health and CMV-seropositive. Sequencing was carried out using PBMCs. The chain carries TRBV5-1 and TRBJ1-3; unclear D gene. The chain's CDR3 is CASSLSDLSSGNTIYF. The CDR3 DNA is TGCGCCAGCAGCCTATCGGACTTGAGCTCTGGAAACACCATATATTTT.